Listed below are T cell receptor beta chains from one sample, sequenced in a study of molecular identifiers for immune sequencing clone quantification. Each CDR3 protein is one row after TCRdb ran MiXCR on the PCR reads. The top ten clones hold roughly 10% of a sample with over 85,000 distinct CDR3 sequences, around 37% of them seen once. Material: naive CD8+ T cells from blood, with Jurkat cell RNA spiked in. The receptors were gathered from a human donor in good health. Some libraries in this study had Jurkat cell RNA spiked in. CDR3s include the opening cysteine and the closing phenylalanine or tryptophan. Each record gives: J gene, V gene, CDR3 protein.

TRBJ2-3 TRBV27 CASSLYSGSEVTDTQYF
TRBJ2-3 TRBV19 CASSMGLFSGMTDTQYF
TRBJ2-7 TRBV27 CASSFSLSSGGFYEQYF
TRBJ2-7 TRBV20-1 CSARGRGFLEQYF
TRBJ1-5 TRBV28 CANSSPGVHETHQPQHF
TRBJ2-1 TRBV12-3/TRBV12-4 CASSSALNEQFF
TRBJ2-4 TRBV9 CASSPSRTGTGAQGIQYF
TRBJ1-1 TRBV4-3 CASSQDLIGTLNTEAFF
TRBJ2-2 TRBV28 CASRTRSNTGELFF
TRBJ2-3 TRBV4-3 CASSRTVPSTDTQYF
TRBJ2-1 TRBV29-1 CSQSGAYNEQFF
TRBJ1-1 TRBV6-2/TRBV6-3 CATSGRSYTEAFF
TRBJ2-3 TRBV28 CASSSGRLFTDTQYF
TRBJ1-5 TRBV2 CASSGGRWGSNQPQHF
TRBJ1-2 TRBV15 CATSRDLMKPDTSKSSANYGYTF
TRBJ1-1 TRBV27 CASSLMDPRTGEAFF
TRBJ2-3 TRBV7-2 CASSHPGDVGFTDTLYF
TRBJ1-1 TRBV25-1 CASSEQLNTEAFF
TRBJ2-3 TRBV28 CASSFFHGKRSTDTQYF
TRBJ2-7 TRBV4-2 CASSQDLGALAYEQYF
TRBJ2-3 TRBV5-3 CASSPLAGVGDTQYF
TRBJ2-1 TRBV12-3/TRBV12-4 CASRGVYNEQFF
TRBJ2-2 TRBV12-3/TRBV12-4 CASSPHRASAGELFF
TRBJ2-6 TRBV7-2 CASSLDRSGANVLTF
TRBJ2-7 TRBV20-1 CSAPRGVPYEQYF
TRBJ2-7 TRBV13 CASSGGYEQYF
TRBJ2-7 TRBV6-5 CAVRDGGSYEQYF
TRBJ1-1 TRBV28 CASSFSWTGDTEAFF
TRBJ1-5 TRBV6-5 CASSATHSNQPQHF
TRBJ2-1 TRBV12-3/TRBV12-4 CASSQPGTDITSTYSSHNEQFF
TRBJ2-1 TRBV4-3 CASSQAGSYNEQFF
TRBJ2-1 TRBV27 CAGRLTSGATYNVQFF
TRBJ2-7 TRBV5-6 CASSSAGTGYHEQYF
TRBJ2-7 TRBV27 CASSLMASATYEQYF
TRBJ2-7 TRBV2 CARQGPLEQYF
TRBJ2-3 TRBV7-2 CASSLEYGGYTDTQYF